The next 18 T cell receptor beta chains were all read from a single sample in a study of blood T cell repertoires in COVID-19. The method was immunoSEQ multiplex PCR; TCRdb's version includes in-frame clones alone and lacks a portion of them. The sample lists 200,000 to 300,000 clones; 83% were seen once. Input material: peripheral blood. These receptors were collected from a human donor in a cohort sampled during active COVID-19.

This rearrangement joins TRBV11-2 to TRBJ1-1; no reliable D call. CDR1 is SGHAT, CDR2 FQNNGV, per germline. This CDR3 contains 14 residues. The V end lost 0 bases, the J end lost 7 bases, and 12 bases lay between the germline ends. The CDR3 protein is CASSLERPVLEAFF. The CDR3 DNA reads as TGTGCCAGCAGCTTAGAGCGGCCAGTTCTTGAAGCTTTCTTT. Filled out from reference TRBV11-2 and TRBJ1-1, the complete variable domain reads EAGVAQSPRYKIIEKRQSVAFWCNPISGHATLYWYQQILGQGPKLLIQFQNNGVVDDSQLPKDRFSAERLKGVDSTLKIQPAKLEDSAVYLCASSLERPVLEAFFGQGTRLTVV.

The V gene is TRBV11-1, the J gene TRBJ2-3; no clear D gene. V was trimmed by 0 bases and J by 2 bases, leaving 6 bases between them. CDR3 length: 14 residues. In germline, CDR1 is SGHAT, CDR2 FQDESV (reference sequence). CDR3 DNA sequence: TGTGCCAGCAGCTTAGCTTCGTCCACAGATACGCAGTATTTT. It yields the protein CASSLASSTDTQYF.

This clone was seen only a few times. This chain uses TRBV5-6 with TRBJ2-1; TRBD2 is a possible D gene (6 bases). The CDR3 is made up of 14 amino acids. Germline assignment: CDR1 SGHDT and CDR2 YYEEEE. The V and J ends lost 2 bases and 5 bases respectively, with 11 bases between them. This chain's CDR3 is CASSFAGRDNEQFF. Here the CDR3 DNA reads TGTGCCAGCAGCTTTGCCGGGAGAGACAATGAGCAGTTCTTC.

This chain joins TRBV7-6 and TRBJ2-1; 15 bases line up with TRBD2. Per germline, CDR1 SGHVS and CDR2 FNYEAQ. J lost 9 bases, V lost 5 bases, and 5 bases had no gene match. The CDR3 covers 15 residues. The CDR3 protein is CASSTGLAGGGEQFF. The CDR3 bases are TGTGCCAGCAGCACGGGACTAGCGGGGGGAGGTGAGCAGTTCTTC.

This chain's CDR3 is CASSPVTGGNQPQHF. As DNA, the CDR3 is TGTGCCAGCAGCCCGGTGACAGGGGGCAATCAGCCCCAGCATTTT. The chain couples TRBV5-5 to TRBJ1-5, with TRBD1 identical over 8 bases. Germline V gene lookup returns CDR1 SGHKS and CDR2 YYEKEE (reference sequence). V was pared by 4 bases and J by 2 bases, with 5 bases of the junction left unmatched. The length of the CDR3 is 15 residues.

This clone has a count of ten or more. Different DNA sequences within this sample yield the same CDR3. This sequence joins TRBV5-1 and TRBJ2-3; 7 positions agree with TRBD2. The CDR3 has 14 residues. The V and J ends lost 4 bases and 2 bases, in that order; junction bases with no gene match: 4. Germline CDR1 SGHRS, CDR2 YFSETQ. The CDR3 DNA reads TGCGCCAGCAGCCTAGCGGCGTACACAGATACGCAGTATTTT. Translated, it gives CASSLAAYTDTQYF.

This sequence joins TRBV27 and TRBJ2-7; TRBD1 matches at 8 bases. The CDR3 totals 13 residues. Germline V CDR1 and CDR2: MNHEY, SMNVEV (reference sequence). Unmatched junction bases numbered 8, after V lost 4 bases and J lost 9 bases. The CDR3 DNA sequence: TGTGCCAGCAGTTCAAACTCAGGGGGCAGGCAGTACTTC. This encodes CASSSNSGGRQYF.

The CDR3 DNA sequence: TGTGCCAGCAGCGTCGACAGTAACACCGGGGAGCTGTTTTTT. It specifies CASSVDSNTGELFF. The chain recombines TRBV9 with TRBJ2-2; D possibly corresponds to TRBD1 (5 bases). CDR1 SGDLS and CDR2 YYNGEE come from the germline V gene. V lost 2 bases, J lost 2 bases, and 7 bases lay in between. The CDR3 totals 14 residues. Variable domain in full (rest from reference TRBV9 and TRBJ2-2): DSGVTQTPKHLITATGQRVTLRCSPRSGDLSVYWYQQSLDQGLQFLIQYYNGEERAKGNILERFSAQQFPDLHSELNLSSLELGDSALYFCASSVDSNTGELFFGEGSRLTVL.

The J gene is TRBJ1-6, the V gene TRBV5-6; no reliable D call. The V end lost 5 bases, the J end lost 13 bases, and 13 bases lay between the germline ends. The CDR3 runs 12 residues. From germline, CDR1 is SGHDT and CDR2 YYEEEE. CDR3 protein: CASSRTQRPLHF. In nucleotides, the CDR3 is TGTGCCAGCAGTCGGACTCAAAGGCCCCTCCACTTT.

The genes are TRBV12-5 and TRBJ2-2; 7 bases line up with TRBD1. The CDR3 spans 16 residues. Germline V lookup: CDR1 LGHNT, CDR2 FRNRAP. V shed 6 bases, J shed 8 bases, and the junction held 15 bases outside the gene matches. CDR3 residues: CASGPGTEYIGGELFF. DNA for the CDR3: TGTGCTAGTGGACCCGGGACAGAATACATAGGGGGGGAGCTGTTTTTT.

The rearrangement joins TRBV5-1 to TRBJ2-1, with D hard to call. Per the germline V gene, CDR1 is SGHRS and CDR2 is YFSETQ. Trimming stripped 2 bases from V and 0 bases from J, with 6 bases between. The CDR3 runs to 14 residues. Here the CDR3 reads CASSLYSSYNEQFF. The CDR3, as DNA: TGCGCCAGCAGCTTATACAGCTCCTACAATGAGCAGTTCTTC.

The V call is TRBV7-2, the J call TRBJ1-2, with TRBD1 as a possible D gene (6 bases). Germline-derived CDR1 and CDR2 are SGHTA and FQGNSA. V dropped 5 bases and J dropped 0 bases, with 13 bases sitting between them. This CDR3 comprises 15 residues. The CDR3 here is CASSPRGGSNYGYTF. CDR3 sequence (DNA): TGTGCCAGCAGCCCCCGAGGGGGATCTAACTATGGCTACACCTTC.

The chain carries TRBV18 and TRBJ1-5, with no clear D. In germline, CDR1 is KGHSH, CDR2 LQKENI. This CDR3 contains 13 residues. The V and J ends lost 3 bases and 3 bases respectively, with 6 bases between them. Written as DNA, the CDR3 is TGTGCCAGCTCACCGGCGGACAATCAGCCCCAGCATTTT. Amino acid sequence: CASSPADNQPQHF.

This chain connects TRBV3-1 (or the pseudogene TRBV3-2) to TRBJ1-6; unclear D gene. The CDR3 runs to 13 residues. Trimming removed 2 bases at V and 14 bases at J, with 13 bases between. The germline CDR1 and CDR2 sequences are LGHDT and YNNKEL (reference sequence). CDR3 sequence: CASSQLGVRALHF. The CDR3 DNA sequence: TGTGCCAGCAGCCAACTCGGGGTCCGAGCCCTCCACTTT.

This chain joins TRBV28 and TRBJ2-4; maybe TRBD1 (6 bases). The germline gives CDR1 MDHEN, CDR2 SYDVKM. The CDR3 is 15 amino acids. Trimming removed 3 bases from V and 4 bases from J, with 13 bases in between. CDR3 bases: TGTGCCAGCAGTTTCACCAGGGGAATGAAAAACATTCAGTACTTC. Its translation is CASSFTRGMKNIQYF.

On this clone: The same CDR3 is also encoded by other DNA sequences in this sample. This chain uses TRBV18 with TRBJ2-7; TRBD1 agrees at 8 bases. This CDR3 is built from 13 residues. V lost 2 bases to trimming and J lost 5 bases; unmatched junction nucleotides: 2. Germline loops: CDR1 KGHSH, CDR2 LQKENI. The CDR3 spells CASSPGQGNEQYF. The CDR3 bases are TGTGCCAGCTCACCAGGACAGGGTAACGAGCAGTACTTC.

The chain employs TRBV9 and TRBJ1-1; 7 bases are a match to TRBD1. The CDR3 sequence is 15 residues long. Unmatched junction bases numbered 10, after V lost 4 bases and J lost 4 bases. Germline values: CDR1 SGDLS, CDR2 YYNGEE. The CDR3 DNA sequence: TGTGCCAGCAGCCCCCATGAGGGGGCGGGCACTGAAGCTTTCTTT. It is translated as CASSPHEGAGTEAFF. The whole variable domain, filled in from reference TRBV9 and TRBJ1-1, reads DSGVTQTPKHLITATGQRVTLRCSPRSGDLSVYWYQQSLDQGLQFLIQYYNGEERAKGNILERFSAQQFPDLHSELNLSSLELGDSALYFCASSPHEGAGTEAFFGQGTRLTVV.

This chain connects TRBV27 to TRBJ2-7; tentative D call: TRBD2 (5 bases). V gave up 2 bases and J gave up 2 bases, with 10 bases separating them. The length of the CDR3 is 14 residues. From germline, CDR1 is MNHEY and CDR2 SMNVEV (reference sequence). This CDR3 reads CASSLGGSAYEQYF. The CDR3 DNA sequence: TGTGCCAGCAGTTTAGGCGGGTCTGCCTACGAGCAGTACTTC.